This T cell receptor (beta chain) was captured by sequencing in a study of TIL therapy for anti-PD-1-resistant metastatic lung cancer. About the research overall: Progressing patients received lymphodepletion, expanded TIL infusion and IL-2. Most patients had lung adenocarcinoma; several tumors were EGFR-mutant, two ALK-rearranged; half smoked currently or formerly. Median tumor mutation burden was roughly 1.5 mutations per megabase.

CDR1 and CDR2 (germline): MDHEN, SYDVKM. CDR3 length: 15 amino acids. The junction had 8 bases not matched to a gene; V was cut back by 5 bases and J by 4 bases. Documented time point: pre-treatment sample, taken before nivolumab and TIL therapy. The libraries were made with immunoSEQ v3. Repertoires were generated with immunoSEQ multiplex PCR, while TCRdb's copy carries only in-frame clones and drops some. Of 20,000 or so clones in the sample, 80% to 90% were seen once. In its sample, this clone was seen once. The clonotype comes from a person between 25 and 79 years old with non-small cell lung cancer. V gene TRBV28 combines with J gene TRBJ1-1; 9 bases match TRBD1. Sequencing was performed on blood, taken at baseline. In nucleotides, the CDR3 is TGTGCCAGCAGTCTCCTACAGGGGGCTGTCACTGAAGCTTTCTTT. Its protein product is CASSLLQGAVTEAFF.